This record covers a single T cell receptor beta chain. The junction shows a germline mismatch at one end, possibly a read error. This sample is drawn from a study of blood T cell repertoires in COVID-19. The CDR3 is 8 residues long. CDR1 WNHNN and CDR2 SYGVQD come from the germline V gene (reference sequence). Assay: immunoSEQ multiplex PCR; the TCRdb copy retains only in-frame clones and omits some. This sample carries about 140,000 clones, about 77% of them seen once, and the ten largest clones take about 8.4%. V usage is TRBV10-1 and J usage is TRBJ2-1; D is unclear. The sample was peripheral blood. The TCR comes from a woman between 45 and 65 years old with active or convalescent COVID-19. The DNA for the CDR3 is TGCGCCAGCGGCCGGGTACTCTTC. Translation: CASGRVLF.